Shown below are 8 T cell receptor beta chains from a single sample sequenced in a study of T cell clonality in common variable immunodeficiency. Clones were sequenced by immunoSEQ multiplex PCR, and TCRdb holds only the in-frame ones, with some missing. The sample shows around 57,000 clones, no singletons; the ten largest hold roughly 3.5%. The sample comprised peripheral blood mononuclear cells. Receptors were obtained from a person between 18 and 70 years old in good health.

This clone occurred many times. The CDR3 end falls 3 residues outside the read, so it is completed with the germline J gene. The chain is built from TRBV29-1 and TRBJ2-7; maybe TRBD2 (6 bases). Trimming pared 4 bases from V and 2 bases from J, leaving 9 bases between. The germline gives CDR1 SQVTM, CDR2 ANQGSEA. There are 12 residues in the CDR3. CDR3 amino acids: CSVGSGAYEQYF. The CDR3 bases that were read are TGCAGCGTTGGATCGGGGGCCTACGAG.

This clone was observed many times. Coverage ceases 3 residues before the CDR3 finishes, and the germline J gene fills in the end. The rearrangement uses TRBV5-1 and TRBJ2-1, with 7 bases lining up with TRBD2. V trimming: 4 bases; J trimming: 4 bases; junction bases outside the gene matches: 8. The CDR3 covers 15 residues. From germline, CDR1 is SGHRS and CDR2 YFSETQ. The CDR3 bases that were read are TGCGCCAGCAGCAAAGGACTAGACACATACAATGAG. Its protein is CASSKGLDTYNE. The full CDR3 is CASSKGLDTYNEQFF.

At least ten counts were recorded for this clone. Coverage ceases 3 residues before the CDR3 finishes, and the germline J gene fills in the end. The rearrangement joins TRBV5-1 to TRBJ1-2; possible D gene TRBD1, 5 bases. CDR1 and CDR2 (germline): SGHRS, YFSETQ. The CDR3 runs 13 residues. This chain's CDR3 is CASSLGQSYGYTF. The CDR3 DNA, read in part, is TGCGCCAGCAGCTTGGGACAGAGCTACGGC. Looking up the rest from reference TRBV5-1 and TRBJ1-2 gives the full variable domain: KAGVTQTPRYLIKTRGQQVTLSCSPISGHRSVSWYQQTPGQGLQFLFEYFSETQRNKGNFPGRFSGRQFSNSRSEMNVSTLELGDSALYLCASSLGQSYGYTFGSGTRLTVV.

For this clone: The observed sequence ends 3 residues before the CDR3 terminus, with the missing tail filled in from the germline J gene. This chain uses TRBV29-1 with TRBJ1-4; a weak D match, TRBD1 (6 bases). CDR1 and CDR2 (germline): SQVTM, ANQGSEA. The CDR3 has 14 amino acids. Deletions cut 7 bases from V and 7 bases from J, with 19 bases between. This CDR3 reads CSARRTEGSEKLFF. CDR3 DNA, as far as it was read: TGCAGCGCCCGAAGGACAGAAGGGTCTGAAAAA.

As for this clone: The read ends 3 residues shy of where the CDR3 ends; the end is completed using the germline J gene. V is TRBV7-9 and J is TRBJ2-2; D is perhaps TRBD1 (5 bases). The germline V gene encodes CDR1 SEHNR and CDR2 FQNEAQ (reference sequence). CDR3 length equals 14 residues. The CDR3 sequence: CASSPEGVAEKLFF. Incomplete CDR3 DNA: TGTGCCAGCAGCCCTGAAGGGGTAGCTGAAAAG.

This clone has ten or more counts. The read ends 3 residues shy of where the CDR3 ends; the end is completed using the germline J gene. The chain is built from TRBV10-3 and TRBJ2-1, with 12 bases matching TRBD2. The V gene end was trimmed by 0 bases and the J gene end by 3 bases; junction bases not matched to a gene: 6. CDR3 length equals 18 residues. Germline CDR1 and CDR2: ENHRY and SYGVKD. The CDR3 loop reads CAISESASGRAVYNEQFF. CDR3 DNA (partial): TGTGCCATCAGTGAGTCGGCTAGCGGGAGGGCCGTCTACAATGAG.

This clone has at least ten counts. CDR3 bases read: TGCGCCAGCATCATGGACAGGGGGTATAATTCACCC. Translated, it gives CASIMDRGYNSP. The whole CDR3 sequence reads CASIMDRGYNSPLHF. The chain links TRBV4-1 to TRBJ1-6, with 10 positions matching TRBD1. The sequenced fragment ends 3 residues before the CDR3 boundary, so the rest is inferred from the germline J gene. V was pared by 7 bases and J by 4 bases, with 4 bases of the junction left unmatched. CDR3 size: 15 residues. CDR1 MGHRA and CDR2 YSYEKL come from the germline V gene.

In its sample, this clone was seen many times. CDR3 residues: CAWSVRVSGINYEQYF. Partial CDR3 DNA: TGTGCCTGGAGTGTACGTGTTAGCGGGATAAACTACGAG. The chain has TRBV30 and TRBJ2-7, with 8 bases fitting TRBD2. The read is 3 residues too short to cover the CDR3 end, so that end is filled in from the germline J gene. Trimming removed 0 bases from V and 3 bases from J; junction bases left unmatched: 10. Germline assignment: CDR1 GTSNPN and CDR2 SVGIG (reference sequence). CDR3 length equals 16 residues.